A single sample gave rise to the 26 T cell receptor beta chains below, sequenced in a study of CD8 T cells in Susac syndrome. cDNA came from approximately 0.5 to 1 ug RNA primed by random hexamers. TCRdb passed the immunoSEQ multiplex PCR reads through MiXCR, listing each CDR3 protein once. The table includes 80,000 or so distinct CDR3 sequences, approximately 96% detected once. The sequencing input was CD8+ T cells from PBMCs. These receptors all come from a human donor with Susac syndrome.

V is TRBV2 and J is TRBJ2-3, with no clear D. This CDR3 has 13 amino acids. Germline loops: CDR1 SNHLY, CDR2 FYNNEI. V shed 5 bases and J shed 6 bases, with 12 bases lying between them. CDR3 loop: CASSFPSEDTQYF. The CDR3 DNA reads as TGTGCCAGCAGTTTTCCCTCTGAGGATACGCAGTATTTT.

The CDR3 reads CASSLPTSVQETQYF. The CDR3 nucleotides read TGTGCCAGCAGCCTCCCCACTAGCGTCCAAGAGACCCAGTACTTC. The chain has TRBV7-9 and TRBJ2-5; 7 bases align to TRBD2. With V trimmed by 5 bases and J by 1 base, 7 bases remained unmatched. The CDR3 is 15 residues long. CDR1 SEHNR and CDR2 FQNEAQ come from the germline V gene (reference sequence).

The chain links TRBV29-1 to TRBJ1-2, with no clear D. Trimming removed 4 bases at V and 8 bases at J, with 14 bases between. CDR3 length: 12 residues. Germline V gene lookup returns CDR1 SQVTM and CDR2 ANQGSEA. The DNA for the CDR3 is TGCAGCGTTGCAGCGGGTTCGGGAGGCTACACCTTC. This encodes CSVAAGSGGYTF.

The chain links TRBV9 to TRBJ2-2; no clear D gene. This CDR3 has 12 amino acids. V was trimmed by 2 bases and J by 1 base, leaving 0 bases between them. Germline-derived CDR1 and CDR2 are SGDLS and YYNGEE. In DNA form, the CDR3 reads TGTGCCAGCAGCGTGAACACCGGGGAGCTGTTTTTT. It yields the protein CASSVNTGELFF.

The chain uses TRBV5-4 and TRBJ2-3; D is tentatively TRBD1 or TRBD2 (5 bases each). Germline-derived CDR1 and CDR2 are SGHNT and YYREEE (reference sequence). With 3 bases removed from V and 11 bases from J, the gap between germline ends came to 16 bases. The CDR3 loop spans 13 amino acids. CDR3 coding DNA: TGTGCCAGCAGCTCCTCGGGGACCCCTAGGCAGTATTTT. It translates to CASSSSGTPRQYF.

The V and J genes are TRBV20-1 and TRBJ2-7; D remains unclear. The CDR3 extends over 12 amino acids. Germline V gives CDR1 DFQATT, CDR2 SNEGSKA (reference sequence). The V end lost 6 bases, the J end lost 6 bases, and 15 bases lay between the germline ends. The CDR3 protein is CSATQPKGEQYF. CDR3 coding DNA: TGCAGTGCCACACAACCTAAAGGCGAGCAGTACTTC.

V usage is TRBV29-1 and J usage is TRBJ1-4; D might be TRBD1 (5 bases). V was clipped by 6 bases and J by 8 bases, with 16 bases between them. Germline V gene lookup returns CDR1 SQVTM and CDR2 ANQGSEA. There are 13 residues in the CDR3. This chain's CDR3 is CSVKDRLEEKLFF. The CDR3 coding sequence is TGCAGCGTAAAAGACAGACTGGAGGAAAAACTGTTTTTT.

Only one count was recorded for this clonotype. The chain combines TRBV24-1 with TRBJ2-7; D not certain. The CDR3 covers 13 residues. Trimming removed 9 bases from V and 2 bases from J, with 13 bases in between. In germline, CDR1 is KGHDR, CDR2 SFDVKD. Written as DNA, the CDR3 is TGTGCCACCGGTGGTGGCAGACCCTACGAGCAGTACTTC. Residues: CATGGGRPYEQYF.

The chain employs TRBV2 and TRBJ1-2; TRBD1 is a possible D gene (6 bases). The germline CDR1 and CDR2 sequences are SNHLY and FYNNEI. This CDR3 has 15 amino acids. V lost 7 bases and J lost 2, with 17 bases in between. CDR3 DNA: TGTGCCAGCATGGCAGAGAGGGGGGCCAACTATGGCTACACCTTC. Translation gives CASMAERGANYGYTF.

The chain couples TRBV5-4 to TRBJ2-5, with 8 bases aligning to TRBD1. The germline CDR1 and CDR2 sequences are SGHNT and YYREEE (reference sequence). The V gene end was trimmed by 0 bases and the J gene end by 5 bases; junction bases not matched to a gene: 3. CDR3 length: 14 amino acids. The CDR3 sequence is CASSLDRGSETQYF. The CDR3 DNA sequence: TGTGCCAGCAGCTTGGACAGGGGGTCGGAGACCCAGTACTTC.

This chain joins TRBV28 and TRBJ1-4; possible D gene TRBD1, 5 bases. Germline V gene data show CDR1 as MDHEN and CDR2 as SYDVKM. CDR3 size: 15 residues. V was trimmed by 4 bases and J by 8 bases, leaving 17 bases between them. The CDR3 coding sequence is TGTGCCAGCAGTTCTAATTTGGGGACCAGGGAAAAACTGTTTTTT. Translation: CASSSNLGTREKLFF.

The V gene is TRBV29-1, the J gene TRBJ2-1; D unclear. V lost 2 bases to trimming and J lost 6 bases, with 17 bases between them. CDR3 length: 15 residues. Germline loops: CDR1 SQVTM, CDR2 ANQGSEA. The CDR3 loop is CSVERQAFVANEQFF. The CDR3 DNA sequence: TGCAGCGTTGAACGGCAGGCGTTTGTCGCCAATGAGCAGTTCTTC.

The CDR3 sequence is CASSGGAGYEQYF. Written as DNA, the CDR3 is TGTGCCAGCAGTGGGGGGGCCGGTTACGAGCAGTACTTC. The chain links TRBV27 to TRBJ2-7; TRBD2 is a possible D gene (7 bases). Between the trimmed V and J ends, which lost 5 bases and 4 bases, there was a span of 12 bases. The CDR3 totals 13 residues. The germline CDR1 and CDR2 sequences are MNHEY and SMNVEV (reference sequence).

This clonotype was observed once. The chain combines TRBV19 with TRBJ1-2, with 7 positions matching TRBD1. Germline loops: CDR1 LNHDA, CDR2 SQIVND (reference sequence). V lost 5 bases and J lost 5; bases outside the gene matches: 2. The length of the CDR3 is 12 residues. CDR3 loop: CASSPGQYGYTF. DNA of the CDR3: TGTGCCAGTAGTCCGGGACAGTATGGCTACACCTTC. Using reference TRBV19 and TRBJ1-2 for the parts outside the CDR3, the full variable domain is DGGITQSPKYLFRKEGQNVTLSCEQNLNHDAMYWYRQDPGQGLRLIYYSQIVNDFQKGDIAEGYSVSREKKESFPLTVTSAQKNPTAFYLCASSPGQYGYTFGSGTRLTVV.

The J gene is TRBJ1-1, the V gene TRBV7-9; 8 bases are shared with TRBD1. Germline CDR1 reads SEHNR; CDR2 reads FQNEAQ (reference sequence). This CDR3 region has 14 residues. J lost 4 bases, V lost 5 bases, and 6 bases had no gene match. CDR3 nucleotide sequence: TGTGCCAGCAGCGTAACAGGGGGAGGCACTGAAGCTTTCTTT. This translates into CASSVTGGGTEAFF. Using reference TRBV7-9 and TRBJ1-1 for the parts outside the CDR3, the full variable domain is DTGVSQNPRHKITKRGQNVTFRCDPISEHNRLYWYRQTLGQGPEFLTYFQNEAQLEKSRLLSDRFSAERPKGSFSTLEIQRTEQGDSAMYLCASSVTGGGTEAFFGQGTRLTVV.

This clonotype was picked up one time. The chain has TRBV6-2 or TRBV6-3 and TRBJ2-1, with D perhaps matching TRBD2 (5 bases). This CDR3 contains 14 residues. The V end was cut by 5 bases, the J end by 7 bases, with 15 bases between. Germline CDR1 MNHEY, CDR2 SVGEGT. This CDR3 reads CASSKAAEVNEQFF. Here the CDR3 DNA reads TGTGCCAGCAGTAAAGCGGCAGAGGTAAATGAGCAGTTCTTC.

CDR3 sequence (DNA): TGCAGCGTTATCCAAGAGACCCAGTACTTC. Translated, it gives CSVIQETQYF. The chain combines TRBV29-1 with TRBJ2-5; D is unresolved. From germline, CDR1 is SQVTM and CDR2 ANQGSEA. This CDR3 is built from 10 residues. Trimming took off 5 bases at V and 1 base at J, with 2 bases between the two ends. The full variable domain, with the rest looked up from reference TRBV29-1 and TRBJ2-5, is SAVISQKPSRDICQRGTSLTIQCQVDSQVTMMFWYRQQPGQSLTLIATANQGSEATYESGFVIDKFPISRPNLTFSTLTVSNMSPEDSSIYLCSVIQETQYFGPGTRLLVL.

The V call is TRBV2, the J call TRBJ2-7; 13 bases match TRBD2. The CDR3 loop spans 15 amino acids. The junction had 7 bases not matched to a gene; V was cut back by 7 bases and J by 4 bases. Germline-derived CDR1 and CDR2 are SNHLY and FYNNEI. CDR3 DNA sequence: TGTGCCAGCAAACCCGGGACTAGCGGGGTTTACGAGCAGTACGTC. Residues: CASKPGTSGVYEQYV.

This chain connects TRBV4-3 to TRBJ2-1; D might be TRBD2 (5 bases). CDR3 length: 15 residues. Trimming pared 4 bases from V and 7 bases from J, leaving 17 bases between. The germline gives CDR1 LGHNA, CDR2 YSLEER. The CDR3 nucleotides are TGCGCCAGCAGCCCGGACTCACATCCGGGAAATGAGCAGTTCTTC. Its protein is CASSPDSHPGNEQFF.

The rearrangement uses TRBV19 and TRBJ1-1; D unclear. V was trimmed by 3 bases and J by 3 bases, leaving 11 bases between them. Germline V gene lookup returns CDR1 LNHDA and CDR2 SQIVND (reference sequence). This CDR3 is built from 14 residues. The CDR3 DNA follows: TGTGCCAGTAGTATTGCGGGAAGTGACACTGAAGCTTTCTTT. Its protein is CASSIAGSDTEAFF. Full variable domain (remainder filled in from reference TRBV19 and TRBJ1-1): DGGITQSPKYLFRKEGQNVTLSCEQNLNHDAMYWYRQDPGQGLRLIYYSQIVNDFQKGDIAEGYSVSREKKESFPLTVTSAQKNPTAFYLCASSIAGSDTEAFFGQGTRLTVV.

The chain uses TRBV20-1 and TRBJ1-2; perhaps TRBD1 as D (5 bases). Looked up from germline, CDR1 is DFQATT and CDR2 is SNEGSKA (reference sequence). Trimming took off 5 bases at V and 14 bases at J, with 12 bases between the two ends. The CDR3 consists of 9 residues. CDR3: CSAGGEWTF. The CDR3 DNA reads TGCAGTGCTGGGGGGGAGTGGACCTTC.

This clonotype appeared once. The rearrangement uses TRBV27 and TRBJ2-5; TRBD2 matches at 9 bases. Germline CDR1 MNHEY, CDR2 SMNVEV (reference sequence). The CDR3 has 12 residues. In nucleotides, the CDR3 is TGTGCGGCGGGGGGGCAGGGGGTGACCCAGTACTTC. Its protein product is CAAGGQGVTQYF.

The chain has TRBV7-9 and TRBJ2-1; D is ambiguous. The CDR3 is made up of 11 amino acids. Trimming took 5 bases from V and 8 from J, leaving 7 bases between them. Germline CDR1 is SEHNR and CDR2 is FQNEAQ (reference sequence). The CDR3 sequence: CASSPVYEQFF. CDR3 DNA sequence: TGTGCCAGCAGCCCCGTGTATGAGCAGTTCTTC.

Points on this clonotype: The junction and the germline gene differ at one end; a read error may be behind it. This rearrangement joins TRBV2 to TRBJ2-7; 8 positions match TRBD1. Germline CDR1 SNHLY, CDR2 FYNNEI. This CDR3 has 15 residues. The CDR3 sequence is CASSEDRGTSYEQYF. The DNA of the CDR3 is TGTGCCAGCAGCGAAGACAGGGGTACCTCCTACGAGCAGTACTTC.

The chain is built from TRBV5-4 and TRBJ2-1; perhaps D is TRBD1 or TRBD2 (5 bases each). Germline-derived CDR1 and CDR2 are SGHNT and YYREEE (reference sequence). The CDR3 extends over 15 amino acids. Trimming took off 3 bases at V and 2 bases at J, with 12 bases between the two ends. CDR3 DNA sequence: TGTGCCAGCAGCTCCGGGGCCCTTGCCTACAATGAGCAGTTCTTC. It translates to CASSSGALAYNEQFF.

V gene TRBV4-1 combines with J gene TRBJ1-2, with D tentatively TRBD1 (5 bases). Trimming stripped 1 base from V and 6 bases from J, with 9 bases between. The CDR3 is 13 residues long. The germline CDR1 and CDR2 sequences are MGHRA and YSYEKL. The CDR3 sequence is CASSQGARDGYTF. DNA of the CDR3: TGCGCCAGCAGCCAAGGGGCCAGGGATGGCTACACCTTC.